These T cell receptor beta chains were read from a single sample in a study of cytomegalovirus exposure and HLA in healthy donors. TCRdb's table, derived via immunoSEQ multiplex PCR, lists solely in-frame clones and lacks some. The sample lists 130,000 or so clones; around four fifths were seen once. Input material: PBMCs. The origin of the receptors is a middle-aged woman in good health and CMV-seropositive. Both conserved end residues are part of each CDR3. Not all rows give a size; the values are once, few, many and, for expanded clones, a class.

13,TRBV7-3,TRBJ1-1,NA,CASRLNRVAEAFF
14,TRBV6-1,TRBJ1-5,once,CASTNTGWGQPQHF
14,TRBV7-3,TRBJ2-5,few,CASSPGSGPETQYF
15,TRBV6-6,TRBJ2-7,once,CASSYGQGKDYEQYF
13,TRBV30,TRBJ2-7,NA,CAWRGGVPYEQYF
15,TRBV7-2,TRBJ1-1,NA,CASSLFRVTNTEAFF
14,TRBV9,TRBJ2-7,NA,CASSASGLSYEQYF
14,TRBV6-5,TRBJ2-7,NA,CASRRGQGAYEQYF
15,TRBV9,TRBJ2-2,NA,CASSPGGRNTGELFF
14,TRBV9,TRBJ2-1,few,CASSVGTSENEQFF
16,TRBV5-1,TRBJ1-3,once,CASSIGQTTSGNTIYF
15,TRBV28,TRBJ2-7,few,CASSLYSGGLDEQYF
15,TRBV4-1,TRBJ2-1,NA,CASSLFSGLSNEQFF
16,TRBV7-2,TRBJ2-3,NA,CASSFAGSEVGDTQYF
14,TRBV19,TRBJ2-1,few,CASSAQGPPSEQFF
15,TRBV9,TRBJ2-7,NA,CASSAGTGSTYEQYF
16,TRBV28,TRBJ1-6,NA,CASSLAEGRLNSPPHF
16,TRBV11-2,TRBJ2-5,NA,CASSFMSGSRQETQYF
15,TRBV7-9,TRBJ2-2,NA,CSSSAQIAGSGELFF
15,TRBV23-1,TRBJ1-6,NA,CATPGHRQLNSPLHF
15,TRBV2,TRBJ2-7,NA,CASSERTSGLYEQYF
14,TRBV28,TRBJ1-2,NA,CASSTGADNYGYTF
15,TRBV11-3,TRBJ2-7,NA,CASSLSGTARDEQYF
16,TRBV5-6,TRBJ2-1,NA,CASSDRLAGVGDEQFF
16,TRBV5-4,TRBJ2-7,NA,CASSPGTGLGFYEQYF
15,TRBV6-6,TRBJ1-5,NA,CASSYSGQGNQPQHF
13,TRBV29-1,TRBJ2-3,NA,CSVSARMTDTQYF
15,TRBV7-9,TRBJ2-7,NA,CASSLVAGGRYEQYF
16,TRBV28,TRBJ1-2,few,CASRYPPGQGTYGYTF
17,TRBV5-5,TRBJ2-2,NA,CASSAPTGGVNTGELFF
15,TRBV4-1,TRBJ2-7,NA,CASSQPGTGTYEQYF
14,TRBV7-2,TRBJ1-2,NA,CASSLAGTGGLYTF
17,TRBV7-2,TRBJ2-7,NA,CASSLGGWGQGASEQYF
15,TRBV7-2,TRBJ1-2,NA,CASSLAKGQYYGYTF
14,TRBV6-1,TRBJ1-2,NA,CASSLGQGLRGYTF
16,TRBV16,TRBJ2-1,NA,CASSQSLLAGNNEQFF
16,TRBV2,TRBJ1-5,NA,CASRPTGGRSNQPQHF
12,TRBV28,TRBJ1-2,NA,CASRETGVGYTF
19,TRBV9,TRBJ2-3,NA,CASSARGSGGIGGTDTQYF
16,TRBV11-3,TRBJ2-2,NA,CASSLDGQRNTGELFF
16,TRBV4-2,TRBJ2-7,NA,CASSQDNRGFSYEQYF
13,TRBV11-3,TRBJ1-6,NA,CASSRDRSSPLHF
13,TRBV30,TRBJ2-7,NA,CAYAGLNVREQYF
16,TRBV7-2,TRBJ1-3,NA,CASSLSVRSSGNTIYF
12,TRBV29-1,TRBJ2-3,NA,CSGGEGADTQYF
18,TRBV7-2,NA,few,CASSSPGQGGGRSYEQYF
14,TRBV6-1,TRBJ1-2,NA,CASSAQGKGYGYTF